The 8 T cell receptor beta chains in this list originate from one sample, sequenced in a study of OX40 agonist ivuxolimab in advanced cancers. Only in-frame clones appear in the TCRdb table, and some are missing; sequencing was by immunoSEQ multiplex PCR. Among roughly 69,000 clones listed, approximately 84% were seen once. The material sequenced was CD4+ or CD8+ T cells sorted from blood, taken in a trial of the OX40 agonist ivuxolimab. Receptor source: an adult with an advanced solid tumor such as melanoma, head and neck, liver or kidney cancer.

As DNA, the CDR3 is TGCAGCGTTGTCGCGGGAGGGGCCTACGAGCAGTACTTC. It specifies CSVVAGGAYEQYF. The chain joins TRBV29-1 to TRBJ2-7; 9 nucleotides match TRBD2. The CDR3 has 13 residues. The V and J ends lost 4 bases and 2 bases, in that order; junction bases with no gene match: 3. Germline assignment: CDR1 SQVTM and CDR2 ANQGSEA.

This clone was counted a single time. The rearrangement uses TRBV10-3 and TRBJ1-1; TRBD1 might be the D (6 bases). V was cut by 6 bases and J by 1 base, with 15 bases left in between. CDR1 is ENHRY and CDR2 is SYGVKD in the germline V gene. The CDR3 loop spans 15 amino acids. The CDR3 DNA reads as TGTGCCATCAGGGGGGCCCGGGAGGGGAACACTGAAGCTTTCTTT. Translated, it gives CAIRGAREGNTEAFF.

The chain employs TRBV7-9 and TRBJ1-5; D is unclear. CDR1 is SEHNR and CDR2 is FQNEAQ in the germline V gene (reference sequence). CDR3 length: 14 residues. V was shortened by 5 bases and J by 4 bases, with 12 bases between the two germline ends. CDR3 sequence: CASSPDGSNQPQHF. The CDR3 DNA reads as TGTGCCAGCAGCCCGGACGGGTCGAATCAGCCCCAGCATTTT.

The sample holds a few counts of this clone. CDR3 nucleotides: TGTGCCAGCAGCGTAGGCCCGGAGACTAACTATGGCTACACCTTC. This encodes CASSVGPETNYGYTF. The chain employs TRBV9 and TRBJ1-2; unclear D gene. This CDR3 is built from 15 residues. V lost 0 bases, J lost 0 bases, and 9 bases lay in between. Germline V lookup: CDR1 SGDLS, CDR2 YYNGEE.

This sequence joins TRBV29-1 and TRBJ2-5, with D perhaps assigned TRBD1 or TRBD2 (5 bases each). The CDR3 loop spans 13 amino acids. V was pared by 5 bases and J by 1 base, with 11 bases between. CDR1 is SQVTM, CDR2 ANQGSEA, per germline. The CDR3 coding sequence is TGCAGCGTTTTAGGGACCTCCCAAGAGACCCAGTACTTC. This translates into CSVLGTSQETQYF.

The chain recombines TRBV30 with TRBJ1-4, with D perhaps TRBD1 (5 bases). Per the germline V gene, CDR1 is GTSNPN and CDR2 is SVGIG (reference sequence). There are 15 residues in the CDR3. The germline V and J ends were trimmed by 2 bases and 5 bases, with 15 bases remaining between them. The CDR3: CAWSLGERSNEKLFF. CDR3 bases: TGTGCCTGGAGTTTGGGGGAAAGGTCCAATGAAAAACTGTTTTTT.

The J gene is TRBJ1-6, the V gene TRBV5-6, with D possibly being TRBD1 (5 bases). The ends were cut back, 0 bases at V and 7 bases at J, with 11 bases in the middle. CDR1 is SGHDT, CDR2 YYEEEE, per germline. There are 15 residues in the CDR3. The CDR3 coding sequence is TGTGCCAGCAGCTTGGGGGGCAGGGAAAATTCACCCCTCCACTTT. Protein: CASSLGGRENSPLHF.

The rearrangement links TRBV29-1 to TRBJ1-1; TRBD1 matches 11 bases. The germline V gene encodes CDR1 SQVTM and CDR2 ANQGSEA. With V trimmed by 3 bases and J by 5 bases, 5 bases remained unmatched. CDR3 length: 14 residues. CDR3 loop: CSVERGQGVTEAFF. DNA of the CDR3: TGCAGCGTTGAGAGGGGACAGGGGGTGACTGAAGCTTTCTTT. Full variable domain (remainder filled in from reference TRBV29-1 and TRBJ1-1): SAVISQKPSRDICQRGTSLTIQCQVDSQVTMMFWYRQQPGQSLTLIATANQGSEATYESGFVIDKFPISRPNLTFSTLTVSNMSPEDSSIYLCSVERGQGVTEAFFGQGTRLTVV.